The 18 T cell receptor beta chains in this list originate from one sample, sequenced in a study of blood T cell repertoires in COVID-19. Produced via immunoSEQ multiplex PCR; TCRdb's table is partial and in-frame only. The sample lists 330,000 or so clones, 87% occurring once. The sample taken for sequencing was peripheral blood. The receptor source for this set is a man aged 30-40 years with COVID-19, enrolled during active disease.

V is TRBV7-2 and J is TRBJ1-1, with D unclear. V lost 2 bases to trimming and J lost 0 bases, with 7 bases between them. The germline gives CDR1 SGHTA, CDR2 FQGNSA. The CDR3 consists of 14 residues. The CDR3 sequence: CASSLNSVNTEAFF. For the CDR3, the DNA is TGTGCCAGCAGCTTAAACTCGGTGAACACTGAAGCTTTCTTT.

As for this clone: At the DNA level, this CDR3 is encoded by other sequences in the same sample as well. This rearrangement joins TRBV7-3 to TRBJ2-7, with 11 nucleotides matching TRBD1. The V gene end was trimmed by 6 bases and the J gene end by 3 bases; junction bases not matched to a gene: 4. Germline CDR1 reads SGHTA; CDR2 reads FQGTGA. The CDR3 runs to 14 residues. Written as DNA, the CDR3 is TGTGCCAGCAGTCCCGGGACAGGGGGCTACGAGCAGTACTTC. It is translated as CASSPGTGGYEQYF. Full variable domain (rest looked up from reference TRBV7-3 and TRBJ2-7): GAGVSQTPSNKVTEKGKYVELRCDPISGHTALYWYRQSLGQGPEFLIYFQGTGAADDSGLPNDRFFAVRPEGSVSTLKIQRTERGDSAVYLCASSPGTGGYEQYFGPGTRLTVT.

The rearrangement joins TRBV6-5 to TRBJ2-7, with 8 bases identical to TRBD2. Germline values: CDR1 MNHEY, CDR2 SVGAGI. This CDR3 has 15 amino acids. The trim removed 7 bases at V and 2 bases at J, leaving 10 bases unmatched. The CDR3, as DNA: TGTGCCAGCAAGCGGTCGGGACTAGGCACCTACGAGCAGTACTTC. As protein: CASKRSGLGTYEQYF.

V is TRBV12-2 and J is TRBJ1-5; the tabulated D call, TRBD1, remains unverified against the DNA. TRBV12-2 is termed a pseudogene. This CDR3 comprises 16 residues. CDR3 coding DNA: TGTGCAAGTCGCTTATACAGGGGGCGTAGCAATCAGCCCCAGCATTTT. Translated, it gives CASRLYRGRSNQPQHF.

Written as DNA, the CDR3 is TGTGCCAGCAGCTTAAGACAGGGGCCAGATACGCAGTATTTT. Amino acids: CASSLRQGPDTQYF. The chain joins TRBV11-3 to TRBJ2-3; TRBD1 agrees at 8 bases. Germline CDR1 is SGHNT and CDR2 is YENEEA. The V gene end was trimmed by 2 bases and the J gene end by 4 bases; junction bases not matched to a gene: 2. The CDR3 length is 14 residues.

V and J are TRBV7-3 and TRBJ2-2; tentative D call: TRBD1 (5 bases). There are 14 residues in the CDR3. In germline, CDR1 is SGHTA, CDR2 FQGTGA. The V end was cut by 1 base, the J end by 3 bases, with 6 bases between. The CDR3, as DNA: TGTGCCAGCAGCTTAATGACAGACACCGGGGAGCTGTTTTTT. It specifies CASSLMTDTGELFF.

In its sample, this clone was seen a few times. The chain recombines TRBV7-9 with TRBJ1-5, with 11 nucleotides matching TRBD1. Germline trimming cut 10 bases from V and 5 bases from J; bases unmatched to any gene: 13. Germline-derived CDR1 and CDR2 are SEHNR and FQNEAQ (reference sequence). The CDR3 loop spans 16 amino acids. The CDR3 reads CAIGQGAPGMDQPQHF. Written as DNA, the CDR3 is TGTGCCATAGGACAGGGGGCGCCCGGGATGGATCAGCCCCAGCATTTT.

This chain links TRBV25-1 with TRBJ1-6; D gene uncertain. The CDR3 length is 14 residues. In germline, CDR1 is MGHDK, CDR2 SYGVNS. V lost 3 bases, J lost 2 bases, and 5 bases lay in between. CDR3 nucleotide sequence: TGTGCCAGCAGTGAGCACACCTATAATTCACCCCTCCACTTT. This gives the protein CASSEHTYNSPLHF.

About this clone itself: Within the sample, other DNA sequences also encode this same CDR3. The chain joins TRBV12-3 or TRBV12-4 to TRBJ2-7; D is perhaps TRBD1 (5 bases). Between the trimmed V and J ends, which lost 2 bases and 6 bases, there was a span of 5 bases. This CDR3 is 11 amino acids long. The CDR3 spells CASSLRGEQYF. The CDR3 nucleotides read TGTGCCAGCAGTTTAAGGGGCGAGCAGTACTTC.

The chain carries TRBV28 and TRBJ2-7; 12 bases agree with TRBD1. The germline gives CDR1 MDHEN, CDR2 SYDVKM. This CDR3 spans 15 amino acids. V shed 5 bases, J shed 12 bases, and the junction held 14 bases outside the gene matches. The chain's CDR3 is CASSPRDRGRVWRYF. The DNA of the CDR3 is TGTGCCAGCAGTCCTAGGGACAGGGGGCGCGTTTGGCGGTACTTC.

The gene calls are TRBV18 and TRBJ2-2, with 8 bases that match TRBD1. V was pared by 1 base and J by 4 bases, with 5 bases of the junction left unmatched. The CDR3 totals 16 residues. Germline lookup yields CDR1 KGHSH and CDR2 LQKENI. CDR3 region: CASSPQQGEVTGELFF. In nucleotides, the CDR3 is TGTGCCAGCTCACCACAACAGGGGGAAGTCACCGGGGAGCTGTTTTTT.

This rearrangement joins TRBV28 to TRBJ1-3, with D unresolved. In germline, CDR1 is MDHEN, CDR2 SYDVKM. This CDR3 spans 14 amino acids. Trimming shortened V by 3 bases and J by 3 bases, and 9 bases separated the two germline ends. The CDR3 region has the DNA TGTGCCAGCAGTTTTTCCGGGTATGGAAACACCATATATTTT. It is translated as CASSFSGYGNTIYF.

J is TRBJ2-1 and V is TRBV24-1, with 10 bases matching TRBD1. This CDR3 contains 13 residues. CDR1 and CDR2 (germline): KGHDR, SFDVKD. V lost 12 bases, J lost 15 bases, and 16 bases stayed unmatched. The CDR3 nucleotides read TGTGCCTCTAGACAGGGGGCCCCCTCCCCCCGGTTCTTC. It codes for CASRQGAPSPRFF.

This clone was detected only a few times. The chain carries TRBV10-3 and TRBJ1-1, with 7 bases identical to TRBD1. Trimming at V came to 10 bases and at J to 1 base, leaving 3 bases not matched to a gene. The germline V gene has CDR1 ENHRY and CDR2 SYGVKD. The CDR3 has 12 residues. The CDR3 spells CATGQANTEAFF. In DNA form, the CDR3 reads TGTGCCACCGGACAGGCGAACACTGAAGCTTTCTTT.

This chain links TRBV6-2 or TRBV6-3 with TRBJ2-3, with D perhaps TRBD1 (6 bases). The CDR3 extends over 15 amino acids. The germline V gene encodes CDR1 MNHEY and CDR2 SVGEGT. V was shortened by 2 bases and J by 2 bases, with 11 bases between the two germline ends. CDR3 amino acids: CASSYAGAVTDTQYF. The CDR3 DNA reads TGTGCCAGCAGTTACGCAGGGGCCGTCACAGATACGCAGTATTTT.

This chain joins TRBV7-9 and TRBJ2-5; tentative D call: TRBD1 (5 bases). Trimming left V 3 bases short and J 3 bases short, with 11 bases between. This CDR3 is built from 14 residues. Germline V gene data show CDR1 as SEHNR and CDR2 as FQNEAQ (reference sequence). Written as DNA, the CDR3 is TGTGCCAGCAGCTTTGGGGCGGTGAAAGAGACCCAGTACTTC. It specifies CASSFGAVKETQYF. Filled out from reference TRBV7-9 and TRBJ2-5, the complete variable domain reads DTGVSQNPRHKITKRGQNVTFRCDPISEHNRLYWYRQTLGQGPEFLTYFQNEAQLEKSRLLSDRFSAERPKGSFSTLEIQRTEQGDSAMYLCASSFGAVKETQYFGPGTRLLVL.

The rearrangement links TRBV27 to TRBJ2-2; the match to TRBD2 covers 10 bases. The CDR3 sequence is 17 residues long. Losses at the gene ends were 5 bases for V and 7 bases for J; bases not matched to a gene: 13. Germline-derived CDR1 and CDR2 are MNHEY and SMNVEV (reference sequence). This chain's CDR3 is CASSPRTSGISGGELFF. The CDR3 bases are TGTGCCAGCAGTCCTAGAACTAGCGGGATCTCCGGCGGGGAGCTGTTTTTT.

This chain links TRBV27 with TRBJ2-2; no clear D. There are 11 residues in the CDR3. The V end was cut by 6 bases, the J end by 5 bases, with 4 bases between. In germline, CDR1 is MNHEY, CDR2 SMNVEV (reference sequence). As DNA, the CDR3 is TGTGCCAGCAGCCAGACCGGGGAGCTGTTTTTT. Translated, it gives CASSQTGELFF.